This T cell receptor beta chain is drawn from a study of blood T cell repertoires in COVID-19. Measured with immunoSEQ multiplex PCR; TCRdb has only the in-frame clones, and not every one. The sample yields about 240,000 clones, around 90% seen once. This TCR came from a young woman with acute or convalescent COVID-19. Sequenced input: peripheral blood.

The CDR3 region is CASSPVPGQGYTF. As DNA, the CDR3 is TGTGCCAGCAGCCCAGTCCCGGGACAGGGATACACCTTC. This chain uses TRBV7-8 with TRBJ1-2; 9 bases are shared with TRBD1. The J segment lost 11 bases and the V segment lost 5 bases, leaving 9 bases of the junction unmatched. The CDR3 loop spans 13 amino acids. From germline, CDR1 is SGHVS and CDR2 FQNEAQ.